The 19 T cell receptor beta chains presented below share a single source sample, sequenced in a study of regulatory T cells in long-lasting Graves disease. Both iRepertoire HTBI primers and Arm-PCR of CDR3 regions were used to build the TCR beta libraries. TCRdb called the multiplex PCR reads again in MiXCR, with one record for every CDR3 protein. This sample has 310,000 or so distinct CDR3 sequences; around a fifth occur once, and the top ten carry around 30%. Time point in this sample: persistent/refractory GD, antithyroid drugs over 5 years with positive TRAb. PBMC-derived RNA was used for the TCR library. Here the sequenced sample was peripheral blood mononuclear cells (PBMCs), taken when the disease was refractory, from a patient treated with antithyroid drugs. Receptor source: a female donor with Graves disease.

This clonotype has a count of ten or more. The rearrangement links TRBV2 to TRBJ1-5; 7 bases fit TRBD1. The V and J ends lost 8 bases and 6 bases, in that order; junction bases with no gene match: 13. Germline V gene lookup returns CDR1 SNHLY and CDR2 FYNNEI. The CDR3 runs to 15 residues. This CDR3 reads CASRTEQGKGQPQHF. The CDR3 coding sequence is TGTGCCAGCCGGACAGAACAGGGGAAGGGTCAGCCCCAGCATTTT.

With regard to this clonotype: A much larger clone lies one base from this, so it may be a read error. The V and J genes are TRBV20-1 and TRBJ2-7, with 7 bases that match TRBD2. V was clipped by 8 bases and J by 2 bases; unmatched bases: 12. Germline assignment: CDR1 DFQATT and CDR2 SNEGSKA (reference sequence). The CDR3 covers 14 residues. CDR3 bases: TGCAGTACTCCGGACGCCCGGGGGGCCTACGAGCAGTACTTC. This sequence encodes CSTPDARGAYEQYF.

This clonotype was seen at least ten times. The chain has TRBV2 and TRBJ2-7, with D perhaps TRBD1 (5 bases). Germline CDR1 and CDR2: SNHLY and FYNNEI. The ends were cut back, 8 bases at V and 1 base at J, with 12 bases in the middle. The CDR3 loop spans 13 amino acids. CDR3: CASGAVFSYEQYF. CDR3 sequence (DNA): TGTGCCAGCGGGGCTGTGTTTTCCTACGAGCAGTACTTC.

A remark on this clonotype: It is likely a read error: a sequence one base away is far more abundant. CDR3 in amino acids: CVSSWTSGGAGEQYF. The CDR3, as DNA: TGTGTCAGCAGCTGGACTAGCGGGGGGGCTGGTGAGCAGTACTTC. J is TRBJ2-7 and V is TRBV7-9; TRBD2 aligns across 15 bases. In germline, CDR1 is SEHNR, CDR2 FQNEAQ (reference sequence). The CDR3 has 15 amino acids.

Regarding this clonotype: A much larger clone sits a single nucleotide away, making a read error possible. The gene calls are TRBV29-1 and TRBJ1-1; no clear D gene. Germline V gives CDR1 SQVTM, CDR2 ANQGSEA. This CDR3 spans 14 amino acids. This chain's CDR3 is CSVGSGFMNTEALF. CDR3 bases: TGCAGCGTTGGGTCCGGGTTCATGAACACTGAAGCTCTCTTT. The complete variable domain, with remaining parts taken from reference TRBV29-1 and TRBJ1-1, reads SAVISQKPSRDICQRGTSLTIQCQVDSQVTMMFWYRQQPGQSLTLIATANQGSEATYESGFVIDKFPISRPNLTFSTLTVSNMSPEDSSIYLCSVGSGFMNTEALFGQGTRLTVV.

The chain has TRBV4-1 and TRBJ2-5; 7 bases are shared with TRBD2. V gave up 1 base and J gave up 3 bases; unmatched junction bases: 5. Looked up from germline, CDR1 is MGHRA and CDR2 is YSYEKL. CDR3 length: 15 residues. DNA of the CDR3: TGCGCCAGCAGCCAAGTACACGGGAGGAAAGAGACCCAGTACTTC. Translating gives CASSQVHGRKETQYF.

The rearrangement links TRBV12-3 or TRBV12-4 to TRBJ2-7, with D perhaps matching TRBD1 (5 bases). Trimming shortened V by 1 base and J by 3 bases, and 10 bases separated the two germline ends. The CDR3 consists of 14 residues. CDR3 nucleotide sequence: TGTGCCAGCAGTTTAGGGTCAGGGCTCTACGAGCAGTACTTC. This codes for CASSLGSGLYEQYF.

Many counts were recorded for this clonotype. This chain connects TRBV11-1 to TRBJ1-2; TRBD1 agrees at 9 bases. The CDR3 has 15 amino acids. V lost 5 bases and J lost 2; bases outside the gene matches: 6. Germline V gene lookup returns CDR1 SGHAT and CDR2 FQDESV (reference sequence). The CDR3 DNA sequence: TGTGCCAGCAGCCACAGGGGGCCCCTCAACTATGGCTACACCTTC. It encodes CASSHRGPLNYGYTF. The complete variable domain, with remaining parts taken from reference TRBV11-1 and TRBJ1-2, reads EAEVAQSPRYKITEKSQAVAFWCDPISGHATLYWYRQILGQGPELLVQFQDESVVDDSQLPKDRFSAERLKGVDSTLKIQPAELGDSAMYLCASSHRGPLNYGYTFGSGTRLTVV.

The V gene is TRBV4-1, the J gene TRBJ2-7; D unclear. The ends were cut back, 4 bases at V and 0 bases at J, with 19 bases in the middle. The germline CDR1 and CDR2 sequences are MGHRA and YSYEKL. The length of the CDR3 is 17 residues. The CDR3 region is CASSPRPSRVSSYEQYF. CDR3 nucleotides: TGCGCCAGCAGCCCCCGACCCTCTAGGGTGAGCTCCTACGAGCAGTACTTC.

This clonotype has only a few counts. This chain links TRBV4-1 with TRBJ2-5, with D perhaps TRBD1 (7 bases). CDR1 is MGHRA, CDR2 YSYEKL, per germline. Deletions cut 6 bases from V and 5 bases from J, with 22 bases between. This CDR3 is built from 16 residues. The CDR3 coding sequence is TGCGCCAGCAGTTCAAGAGGGGTCAGGGGGAGGGAGACCCAGTACTTC. This codes for CASSSRGVRGRETQYF.

The genes are TRBV4-1 and TRBJ1-1; no clear D. The length of the CDR3 is 11 residues. CDR1 MGHRA and CDR2 YSYEKL come from the germline V gene. Trimming left V 1 base short and J 9 bases short, with 6 bases between. CDR3 sequence (DNA): TGCGCCAGCAGCCAAGGCCGTAAAGCTTTCTTT. Protein product: CASSQGRKAFF.

The chain links TRBV6-1 to TRBJ2-3; 10 nucleotides agree with TRBD2. Germline CDR1 reads MNHNS; CDR2 reads SASEGT. This CDR3 is built from 12 residues. After removal of 6 bases from V and 11 bases from J, the junction contained 5 bases not matched to a gene. The CDR3 nucleotides read TGTGCCAGCAGAGGCCCTAGCGGGGGGCAGTATTTT. Translating gives CASRGPSGGQYF.

The V gene is TRBV27, the J gene TRBJ2-7; possibly TRBD2 for D (5 bases). The CDR3 is 13 amino acids. Trimming removed 3 bases at V and 8 bases at J, with 14 bases between. The germline V gene has CDR1 MNHEY and CDR2 SMNVEV (reference sequence). The CDR3 spells CASSLILRGKQYF. CDR3 DNA sequence: TGTGCCAGCAGTTTGATCCTGAGAGGGAAGCAGTACTTC.

In its sample, this clonotype was seen many times. V and J are TRBV27 and TRBJ1-2; D ambiguous. CDR3 length: 15 amino acids. The germline gives CDR1 MNHEY, CDR2 SMNVEV (reference sequence). V was cut by 5 bases and J by 6 bases, with 19 bases left in between. The CDR3 region has the DNA TGTGCCAGCAGTCACCGCCGTCGTGGGTCCGATGGCTACACCTTC. Encoded protein: CASSHRRRGSDGYTF.

This clonotype has only a few counts. This chain links TRBV2 with TRBJ2-7, with 8 nucleotides matching TRBD1. Germline V gives CDR1 SNHLY, CDR2 FYNNEI. Germline trimming cut 5 bases from V and 5 bases from J; bases unmatched to any gene: 8. This CDR3 region has 14 residues. CDR3: CASSPDREFDEQYF. The CDR3 nucleotides are TGTGCCAGCAGTCCGGACAGGGAGTTCGACGAGCAGTACTTC.

J is TRBJ2-2 and V is TRBV7-3; weak D call: TRBD1 (6 bases). CDR1 is SGHTA, CDR2 FQGTGA, per germline. V was clipped by 7 bases and J by 2 bases, with 8 bases between them. The CDR3 contains 13 residues. Written as DNA, the CDR3 is TGTGCCAGCAAACAGGGAAACACCGGGGAGCTGTTTTTT. Translation gives CASKQGNTGELFF.

At least ten counts were recorded for this clonotype. V gene TRBV28 combines with J gene TRBJ1-2; TRBD1 aligns across 7 bases. Germline lookup yields CDR1 MDHEN and CDR2 SYDVKM. V shed 3 bases and J 3 bases; nucleotides not matched to a gene: 13. The CDR3 loop spans 17 amino acids. The CDR3 sequence: CASSLFWNRGKDYGYTF. Here the CDR3 DNA reads TGTGCCAGCAGTTTGTTTTGGAACAGGGGAAAGGACTATGGCTACACCTTC.

V gene TRBV5-1 combines with J gene TRBJ2-1; D assignment may be TRBD1 or TRBD2 (5 bases each). V lost 9 bases and J lost 12, with 25 bases in between. The CDR3 sequence is 14 residues long. CDR1 is SGHRS and CDR2 is YFSETQ in the germline V gene. The CDR3 coding sequence is TGCGCCACCGTACGGGACGCCCTCCTTGTCGGGCAGTTCTTC. It translates to CATVRDALLVGQFF.

The CDR3 DNA follows: TGTGCCAGCAGCCCAGGCTCAGGGAGTTCACCCCTCCACTTT. Amino acids: CASSPGSGSSPLHF. The V and J genes are TRBV7-3 and TRBJ1-6, with a weak D call TRBD1 (5 bases). Trimming left V 5 bases short and J 9 bases short, with 14 bases between. The CDR3 runs to 14 residues. Germline loops: CDR1 SGHTA, CDR2 FQGTGA.